The rows below give T cell receptor beta chains drawn from one sample of a study of blood T cell repertoires in COVID-19. Assay: immunoSEQ multiplex PCR; the TCRdb copy retains only in-frame clones and omits some. The sample lists roughly 230,000 clones, 80% to 90% occurring once. Sequenced input: PBMCs or T cells enriched from blood (not recorded which). The receptors derive from a woman in her 50s who had been exposed to COVID-19. The CDR3 runs from the conserved cysteine through the conserved F or W. The D gene is left open where the match is weak. Clone size appears in some rows only: once, few, many, or a class for an expanded clone.

clone_size	cdr3_length	j_call	d_call	v_call	cdr3_aa	cdr3_nt
NA	13	TRBJ2-5	NA	TRBV7-9	CASSHRIQETQYF	TGTGCCAGCAGCCACAGGATACAAGAGACCCAGTACTTC
NA	16	TRBJ2-2	TRBD2	TRBV7-3	CASSLGGTRNTGELFF	TGTGCCAGCAGCTTAGGGGGGACTAGAAACACCGGGGAGCTGTTTTTT
NA	15	TRBJ2-5	TRBD1	TRBV11-2	CASSLGQGSGETQYF	TGTGCCAGCAGCCTGGGACAGGGGTCAGGGGAGACCCAGTACTTC
NA	15	TRBJ1-1	NA	TRBV5-1	CASSSRPSMNTEAFF	TGCGCCAGCAGCTCGCGCCCCTCTATGAACACTGAAGCTTTCTTT
many	16	TRBJ1-3	TRBD1	TRBV15	CATSVGQGLSGNTIYF	TGTGCCACCAGCGTAGGACAGGGGCTCTCTGGAAACACCATATATTTT
NA	13	TRBJ1-1	NA	TRBV5-1	CASTTTGNTEAFF	TGCGCCAGCACTACGACAGGGAACACTGAAGCTTTCTTT
NA	15	TRBJ2-5	TRBD1	TRBV19	CASSPGFDRAETQYF	TGTGCCAGTAGTCCTGGTTTTGACAGGGCGGAGACCCAGTACTTC
NA	14	TRBJ2-7	TRBD2	TRBV5-1	CASSLALGGTEQYF	TGCGCCAGCAGCTTGGCCCTGGGGGGGACCGAGCAGTACTTC
once	13	TRBJ1-5	NA	TRBV6-5	CASGATVDQPQHF	TGTGCCAGCGGAGCGACGGTAGATCAGCCCCAGCATTTT
few	16	TRBJ2-2	TRBD1	TRBV12-5	CASGLVGRGSPGELFF	TGTGCTAGTGGTTTGGTAGGCAGGGGGAGTCCCGGGGAGCTGTTTTTT
NA	15	TRBJ1-2	TRBD1	TRBV2	CASIPDRGLGGGYTF	TGTGCCAGCATCCCCGACAGGGGGCTCGGGGGTGGCTACACCTTC
few	14	TRBJ1-1	NA	TRBV28	CASSFLGRETEAFF	TGTGCCAGCAGTTTTTTGGGGCGCGAAACTGAAGCTTTCTTT
NA	13	TRBJ2-3	TRBD2	TRBV29-1	CSVGAGGTDTQYF	TGCAGCGTTGGGGCGGGGGGCACAGATACGCAGTATTTT
NA	19	TRBJ2-1	TRBD1	TRBV7-2	CASSLNLMWGGTGGNEQFF	TGTGCCAGCAGCTTAAATCTCATGTGGGGCGGCACAGGGGGCAATGAGCAGTTCTTC
NA	13	TRBJ2-1	NA	TRBV5-4	CASSRDSYNEQFF	TGTGCCAGCAGCCGGGACTCCTACAATGAGCAGTTCTTC
few	13	TRBJ2-7	NA	TRBV12-3/TRBV12-4	CASSSSAGGEQYF	TGTGCCAGCAGTTCGTCGGCGGGCGGCGAGCAGTACTTC
few	13	TRBJ1-1	NA	TRBV27	CASNQGLGTEAFF	TGTGCCAGCAACCAGGGGCTGGGGACTGAAGCTTTCTTT
few	15	TRBJ1-2	TRBD1	TRBV6-5	CASSSRTGNSYGYTF	TGTGCCAGCAGTTCCCGGACAGGGAATTCATATGGCTACACCTTC
NA	16	TRBJ2-3	NA	TRBV11-1	CASSSLGGTATDTQYF	TGTGCCAGCAGCTCCCTTGGCGGGACAGCCACAGATACGCAGTATTTT
NA	12	TRBJ1-1	NA	TRBV6-5	CASRQGVTEAFF	TGTGCCAGCCGCCAGGGTGTCACTGAAGCTTTCTTT
NA	14	TRBJ1-5	NA	TRBV19	CASSIRGKNQPQHF	TGTGCCAGTAGTATTAGGGGTAAGAATCAGCCCCAGCATTTT
NA	14	TRBJ1-5	NA	TRBV7-2	CASSLSLDRLNSHF	TGTGCCAGCAGCTTGAGTTTAGACAGGTTGAACTCGCATTTT
NA	16	TRBJ2-3	NA	TRBV15	CATSRDPDSQGDTQYF	TGTGCCACCAGCAGAGATCCGGACAGCCAGGGGGATACGCAGTATTTT
NA	14	TRBJ1-2	NA	TRBV7-2	CASSLVGGLGGYTF	TGTGCCAGCAGCTTAGTCGGGGGGCTAGGAGGCTACACCTTC
NA	12	TRBJ1-2	NA	TRBV14	CASSQAGWGYTF	TGTGCCAGCAGCCAAGCGGGGTGGGGCTACACCTTC
NA	16	TRBJ1-6	NA	TRBV15	CATSPGWGAYNSPLHF	TGTGCCACCAGCCCGGGCTGGGGGGCCTATAATTCACCCCTCCACTTT
NA	14	TRBJ1-2	TRBD1	TRBV6-6	CASSPNQSGGGYTF	TGTGCCAGCAGTCCAAACCAATCAGGGGGAGGCTACACCTTC
NA	14	TRBJ2-7	NA	TRBV29-1	CSVAAAGASYEQYF	TGCAGCGTCGCAGCTGCAGGGGCCTCCTACGAGCAGTACTTC
NA	13	TRBJ2-2	TRBD2	TRBV3-1/TRBV3-2	CASSQARGGELFF	TGTGCCAGCAGCCAAGCGCGGGGGGGGGAGCTGTTTTTT
NA	13	TRBJ2-3	NA	TRBV5-5	CASSYQWRDTQYF	TGTGCCAGCAGCTATCAGTGGAGGGATACGCAGTATTTT
NA	16	TRBJ2-1	TRBD1	TRBV15	CATSRGGQGTYNEQFF	TGTGCCACCAGCAGGGGTGGACAGGGGACTTACAATGAGCAGTTCTTC
NA	17	TRBJ1-6	NA	TRBV9	CASSPLQGYSYNSPLHF	TGTGCCAGCAGTCCATTACAGGGTTACTCCTATAATTCACCCCTCCACTTT
NA	16	TRBJ2-3	NA	TRBV15	CATSRQQHLGTDTQYF	TGTGCCACCAGCAGACAACAACACCTAGGTACAGATACGCAGTATTTT
NA	14	TRBJ1-1	NA	TRBV11-1	CASRKTVRDTEAFF	TGTGCCAGCAGGAAGACAGTTCGGGACACTGAAGCTTTCTTT
once	14	TRBJ1-2	NA	TRBV14	CASSQDLRGGGYTF	TGTGCCAGCAGCCAAGATTTAAGGGGTGGTGGCTACACCTTC
NA	17	TRBJ2-7	NA	TRBV21-1	CASSAHLRDSPGHEQYF	TGTGCCAGCAGCGCACACCTCCGGGACTCACCAGGCCACGAGCAGTACTTC
NA	13	TRBJ2-1	NA	TRBV6-5	CASSYGQYNEQFF	TGTGCCAGCAGTTACGGGCAGTACAATGAGCAGTTCTTC
NA	18	TRBJ1-5	NA	TRBV6-2/TRBV6-3	CASSYSHRVAHSNQPQHF	TGTGCCAGCAGTTACTCTCACAGGGTGGCTCATAGCAATCAGCCCCAGCATTTT
once	13	TRBJ1-1	NA	TRBV6-5	CASVTGGNTEAFF	TGTGCCAGCGTAACGGGAGGGAACACTGAAGCTTTCTTT
once	12	TRBJ2-3	NA	TRBV29-1	CSVEGRADTQYF	TGCAGCGTTGAGGGGAGAGCGGATACGCAGTATTTT
NA	16	TRBJ1-2	TRBD1	TRBV5-1	CASSMGQGIANYGYTF	TGCGCCAGCAGCATGGGACAGGGGATTGCTAACTATGGCTACACCTTC